This is a list of T cell receptor beta chains from one sample in a study of T cell responses to AZD1222 COVID-19 vaccine. Produced via immunoSEQ multiplex PCR; TCRdb's table is partial and in-frame only. The table includes roughly 130,000 clones, 70% to 90% detected once. Material: peripheral blood, obtained on day 0 of AZD1222 vaccination. Receptors were obtained from an adult in good health. Both conserved end residues are part of each CDR3. Fields, in order: clone size, D gene, V gene, J gene, CDR3 protein, CDR3 DNA. A D gene is named only where the DNA matches it firmly. The size of a clone is reported for some rows only, either as once, few or many, or as a class for expanded clones.

size: few; D: NA; V: TRBV25-1; J: TRBJ1-1; CDR3: CASSNFGTGSFF; DNA: NA
size: NA; D: NA; V: TRBV10-3; J: TRBJ2-6; CDR3: CAISEPRQAPGANVLTF; DNA: TGTGCCATCAGTGAACCCCGACAGGCCCCTGGGGCCAACGTCCTGACTTTC
size: NA; D: NA; V: TRBV7-9; J: TRBJ2-7; CDR3: CASSLGAGSSYEQYF; DNA: TGTGCCAGCAGCTTGGGGGCGGGGAGCTCCTACGAGCAGTACTTC
size: NA; D: NA; V: TRBV6-2/TRBV6-3; J: TRBJ1-1; CDR3: CASSYSGGVAFF; DNA: TGTGCCAGCAGTTACTCTGGGGGTGTAGCTTTCTTT
size: NA; D: TRBD1; V: TRBV7-2; J: TRBJ2-2; CDR3: CASSLQGYTGELFF; DNA: TGTGCCAGCAGCCTACAGGGGTACACCGGGGAGCTGTTTTTT
size: NA; D: NA; V: TRBV7-9; J: TRBJ2-7; CDR3: CASTNRDGGLNEQYF; DNA: TGTGCCAGCACGAATCGGGACGGAGGTTTGAACGAGCAGTACTTC
size: NA; D: NA; V: TRBV5-1; J: TRBJ2-2; CDR3: CASSLTGSGELFF; DNA: TGCGCCAGCAGCTTGACAGGATCCGGGGAGCTGTTTTTT
size: NA; D: NA; V: TRBV15; J: TRBJ2-1; CDR3: CATSSNKYNEQFF; DNA: TGTGCCACCAGCAGCAATAAATACAATGAGCAGTTCTTC
size: NA; D: NA; V: TRBV28; J: TRBJ1-5; CDR3: CASTLRPNWPQHF; DNA: TGTGCCAGCACCTTAAGGCCCAATTGGCCCCAGCATTTT
size: NA; D: NA; V: TRBV5-6; J: TRBJ2-7; CDR3: CASSSTGRSEQYF; DNA: TGTGCCAGCAGCTCGACAGGAAGATCCGAGCAGTACTTC
size: NA; D: NA; V: TRBV27; J: TRBJ1-1; CDR3: CASGYPEAFF; DNA: TGTGCCAGCGGATACCCAGAAGCTTTCTTT
size: NA; D: NA; V: TRBV28; J: TRBJ1-2; CDR3: CASSLGAPTHGYTF; DNA: TGTGCCAGCAGTCTAGGGGCCCCGACTCATGGCTACACCTTC
size: NA; D: NA; V: TRBV2; J: TRBJ1-5; CDR3: CASSRGQGGYSNQPQHF; DNA: TGTGCCAGCTCAAGGGGACAAGGGGGGTATAGCAATCAGCCCCAGCATTTT
size: NA; D: NA; V: TRBV18; J: TRBJ2-3; CDR3: CASSPRHSGGDTQYF; DNA: TGTGCCAGCTCACCACGGCACTCCGGGGGAGATACGCAGTATTTT
size: NA; D: TRBD1; V: TRBV29-1; J: TRBJ1-2; CDR3: CSVWTGTNYGYTF; DNA: TGCAGCGTCTGGACAGGGACCAACTATGGCTACACCTTC
size: NA; D: TRBD1; V: TRBV11-3; J: TRBJ1-2; CDR3: CASSSPQGFHYGYTF; DNA: TGTGCCAGCAGCTCCCCACAGGGGTTCCACTATGGCTACACCTTC
size: NA; D: TRBD2; V: TRBV28; J: TRBJ2-1; CDR3: CASSFSAGVFRSSYNEQFF; DNA: TGTGCCAGCAGTTTTTCGGCGGGAGTCTTCCGTAGCTCCTACAATGAGCAGTTCTTC
size: once; D: TRBD2; V: TRBV19; J: TRBJ2-7; CDR3: CASSITGTRGYEQYF; DNA: TGTGCCAGTAGTATCACCGGGACTAGGGGTTACGAGCAGTACTTC
size: NA; D: TRBD2; V: TRBV11-1; J: TRBJ2-7; CDR3: CASKLAGGYEQYF; DNA: TGTGCCTCAAAACTAGCGGGAGGCTACGAGCAGTACTTC
size: NA; D: NA; V: TRBV10-3; J: TRBJ1-3; CDR3: CAISETGTGNTIYF; DNA: TGTGCCATCAGTGAAACAGGGACTGGAAACACCATATATTTT
size: NA; D: NA; V: TRBV4-1; J: TRBJ2-7; CDR3: CASSQGTNSYEQYF; DNA: TGCGCCAGCAGCCAAGGTACCAACTCCTACGAGCAGTACTTC
size: NA; D: NA; V: TRBV6-2/TRBV6-3; J: TRBJ1-3; CDR3: CASSLTSGNTIYF; DNA: TGTGCCAGCAGCTTAACCTCGGGAAACACCATATATTTT
size: NA; D: NA; V: TRBV24-1; J: TRBJ2-1; CDR3: CATSVRGGPNNEQFF; DNA: TGTGCCACCAGTGTCAGGGGAGGGCCCAACAATGAGCAGTTCTTC
size: NA; D: TRBD1; V: TRBV19; J: TRBJ1-4; CDR3: CASSIRPGQGGEKLFF; DNA: TGTGCCAGTAGTATCCGTCCGGGACAGGGAGGGGAAAAACTGTTTTTT
size: NA; D: NA; V: TRBV28; J: TRBJ2-7; CDR3: CASSLMDLEQYF; DNA: TGTGCCAGCAGTTTAATGGATCTCGAGCAGTACTTC
size: NA; D: TRBD1; V: TRBV29-1; J: TRBJ1-2; CDR3: CSGGQGSSYGYTF; DNA: TGCAGCGGGGGACAGGGAAGCTCGTACGGCTACACCTTC
size: NA; D: NA; V: TRBV15; J: TRBJ1-1; CDR3: CATSRDSQENTEAFF; DNA: TGTGCCACCAGCAGAGATTCACAGGAGAACACTGAAGCTTTCTTT
size: NA; D: NA; V: TRBV24-1; J: TRBJ2-6; CDR3: CATSATRGDSGANVLTF; DNA: TGTGCCACCAGCGCGACGAGGGGGGACTCTGGGGCCAACGTCCTGACTTTC
size: NA; D: NA; V: TRBV5-1; J: TRBJ2-5; CDR3: CASSLVGGGPQETQYF; DNA: TGCGCCAGCAGCTTGGTAGGGGGAGGGCCACAAGAGACCCAGTACTTC
size: few; D: TRBD1; V: TRBV28; J: TRBJ2-2; CDR3: CASSPPAGQGFKTGELFF; DNA: TGTGCCAGCAGTCCCCCCGCGGGACAGGGGTTCAAAACCGGGGAGCTGTTTTTT
size: NA; D: NA; V: TRBV6-2/TRBV6-3; J: TRBJ2-2; CDR3: CASSHLGTGELFF; DNA: TGTGCCAGCAGTCACCTGGGGACCGGGGAGCTGTTTTTT
size: NA; D: NA; V: TRBV6-5; J: TRBJ2-7; CDR3: CASRMGYEQYF; DNA: TGTGCCAGCAGGATGGGGTACGAGCAGTACTTC
size: NA; D: NA; V: TRBV4-3; J: TRBJ1-1; CDR3: CASSQDNGVVNTEAFF; DNA: TGCGCCAGCAGCCAAGATAACGGAGTTGTGAACACTGAAGCTTTCTTT
size: once; D: TRBD2; V: TRBV5-1; J: TRBJ2-3; CDR3: CASSSPTSTFTDTQYF; DNA: TGCGCCAGCAGCTCGCCGACTAGCACGTTCACAGATACGCAGTATTTT
size: NA; D: NA; V: TRBV28; J: TRBJ1-5; CDR3: CASSFGTDWTDSNQPQHF; DNA: TGTGCCAGCAGTTTTGGGACTGATTGGACGGATAGCAATCAGCCCCAGCATTTT
size: NA; D: TRBD1; V: TRBV19; J: TRBJ2-6; CDR3: CASSIVGGQTSGANVLTF; DNA: TGTGCCAGTAGTATAGTTGGGGGACAGACCTCTGGGGCCAACGTCCTGACTTTC
size: NA; D: NA; V: TRBV7-6; J: TRBJ1-1; CDR3: CASMRGTEAFF; DNA: TGTGCCAGCATGAGGGGCACTGAAGCTTTCTTT
size: NA; D: NA; V: TRBV20-1; J: TRBJ1-3; CDR3: CSASQIRSSGNTIYF; DNA: TGCAGTGCTAGTCAGATTAGAAGCTCTGGAAACACCATATATTTT
size: NA; D: NA; V: TRBV5-6; J: TRBJ1-2; CDR3: CASSPLGKDYTF; DNA: TGTGCCAGCAGCCCCCTGGGTAAGGACTACACCTTC
size: NA; D: NA; V: TRBV4-1; J: TRBJ2-7; CDR3: CASSHPGLYEQYF; DNA: TGCGCCAGCAGCCACCCAGGGTTGTACGAGCAGTACTTC
size: NA; D: TRBD2; V: TRBV5-1; J: TRBJ2-3; CDR3: CASSSWTSGILDTQYF; DNA: TGCGCCAGCAGCTCATGGACTAGCGGGATTCTAGATACGCAGTATTTT
size: once; D: TRBD2; V: TRBV29-1; J: TRBJ2-3; CDR3: CSGGLAGGTDTQYF; DNA: TGCAGCGGAGGACTAGCGGGAGGCACAGATACGCAGTATTTT
size: NA; D: NA; V: TRBV27; J: TRBJ2-7; CDR3: CASKESGHSYEQYF; DNA: TGTGCCAGCAAGGAGTCGGGACATTCTTACGAGCAGTACTTC
size: NA; D: TRBD2; V: TRBV6-4; J: TRBJ2-2; CDR3: CASSRTSGGNTGELFF; DNA: TGTGCCAGCAGTAGGACTAGCGGGGGCAACACCGGGGAGCTGTTTTTT
size: NA; D: TRBD1; V: TRBV5-1; J: TRBJ1-2; CDR3: CASSPTPDRASYGYTF; DNA: TGCGCCAGCAGCCCAACGCCGGACAGGGCAAGTTATGGCTACACCTTC
size: NA; D: TRBD2; V: TRBV10-3; J: TRBJ2-5; CDR3: CAISEPAAGGQETQYF; DNA: TGTGCCATCAGTGAGCCCGCTGCGGGAGGACAAGAGACCCAGTACTTC
size: NA; D: TRBD1; V: TRBV19; J: TRBJ1-1; CDR3: CASSIEDRVNTEAFF; DNA: TGTGCCAGTAGTATAGAAGACAGGGTAAACACTGAAGCTTTCTTT
size: NA; D: NA; V: TRBV6-6; J: TRBJ2-5; CDR3: CASSYVGSGETQYF; DNA: TGTGCCAGCAGTTACGTCGGCAGTGGAGAGACCCAGTACTTC
size: once; D: NA; V: TRBV28; J: TRBJ2-2; CDR3: CASNLGTLVAGGELFF; DNA: TGTGCCAGCAACTTAGGGACCCTTGTTGCCGGCGGGGAGCTGTTTTTT
size: NA; D: NA; V: TRBV6-4; J: TRBJ2-5; CDR3: CASSATAQETQYF; DNA: TGTGCCAGCAGTGCGACTGCTCAAGAGACCCAGTACTTC
size: NA; D: NA; V: TRBV27; J: TRBJ1-2; CDR3: CASSAEFKGRSRFYGYTF; DNA: TGTGCCAGCAGTGCCGAATTCAAGGGGAGATCGCGGTTTTATGGCTACACCTTC
size: NA; D: TRBD2; V: TRBV9; J: TRBJ2-3; CDR3: CASSAGLVNSDTQYF; DNA: TGTGCCAGCAGCGCCGGACTAGTTAATTCGGATACGCAGTATTTT
size: NA; D: NA; V: TRBV7-9; J: TRBJ1-1; CDR3: CASSLERDTEAFF; DNA: TGTGCCAGCAGCTTAGAAAGGGACACTGAAGCTTTCTTT
size: NA; D: TRBD2; V: TRBV6-5; J: TRBJ2-7; CDR3: CASSKGIAGSYEQYF; DNA: TGTGCCAGCAGTAAGGGAATAGCGGGCTCCTACGAGCAGTACTTC
size: NA; D: NA; V: TRBV28; J: TRBJ1-6; CDR3: CASSLSAGQGSPLHF; DNA: TGTGCCAGCAGTTTATCGGCAGGCCAGGGGTCACCCCTCCACTTT
size: once; D: TRBD2; V: TRBV19; J: TRBJ2-1; CDR3: CASSTSGNEQFF; DNA: TGTGCCAGTAGTACTAGCGGGAATGAGCAGTTCTTC
size: NA; D: NA; V: TRBV19; J: TRBJ1-5; CDR3: CASSTFKVGEYQPQHF; DNA: TGTGCCAGTAGCACCTTCAAGGTCGGGGAATATCAGCCCCAGCATTTT